The 16 T cell receptor beta chains given below trace back to one sample, sequenced in a study of T cell repertoires in ileal Crohn's disease. Using immunoSEQ multiplex PCR, the repertoire was profiled, and TCRdb retains in-frame clones only, with some absent. The table includes thousands of clones, 95% detected once. The specimen was ileal tissue. The receptors here all came from an adult with Crohn's disease.

This rearrangement joins TRBV30 to TRBJ2-5, with 8 bases that match TRBD2. The CDR3 has 14 amino acids. Germline values: CDR1 GTSNPN, CDR2 SVGIG (reference sequence). With V trimmed by 5 bases and J by 2 bases, 7 bases remained unmatched. The CDR3 reads CAWAGGPGQETQYF. Written as DNA, the CDR3 is TGTGCCTGGGCGGGGGGTCCGGGGCAAGAGACCCAGTACTTC.

This clone occurred a few times. The chain employs TRBV11-1 and TRBJ1-6, with D hard to call. Trimming pared 3 bases from V and 9 bases from J, leaving 6 bases between. The CDR3 extends over 12 amino acids. Looked up from germline, CDR1 is SGHAT and CDR2 is FQDESV (reference sequence). The CDR3: CASSFRSSPLHF. For the CDR3, the DNA is TGTGCCAGCAGCTTTCGTAGTTCACCCCTCCACTTT.

This chain connects TRBV9 to TRBJ2-1; TRBD2 matches 10 bases. V lost 0 bases to trimming and J lost 5 bases; unmatched junction nucleotides: 8. Germline CDR1 SGDLS, CDR2 YYNGEE. The CDR3 length is 17 residues. For the CDR3, the DNA is TGTGCCAGCAGCGTAGGCTGGATAGCGGGGGGCCACAATGAGCAGTTCTTC. Amino acids: CASSVGWIAGGHNEQFF.

The rearrangement links TRBV9 to TRBJ1-5, with D possibly TRBD1 on 5 matching bases. The V gene's germline CDR1 is SGDLS and CDR2 YYNGEE. V shed 0 bases and J shed 3 bases, with 7 bases lying between them. The CDR3 runs to 14 residues. The CDR3 protein is CASSVAGSNQPQHF. CDR3 nucleotide sequence: TGTGCCAGCAGCGTAGCAGGGTCCAATCAGCCCCAGCATTTT.

This clone was detected once. The J gene is TRBJ1-1, the V gene TRBV7-3; D remains unclear. Trimming shortened V by 4 bases and J by 1 base, and 13 bases separated the two germline ends. Germline CDR1 reads SGHTA; CDR2 reads FQGTGA. The length of the CDR3 is 15 residues. CDR3 bases: TGTGCCAGCAGCTACGACTCCTCTGGGAACACTGAAGCTTTCTTT. This gives the protein CASSYDSSGNTEAFF.

J is TRBJ1-1 and V is TRBV6-5; TRBD1 is a possible D gene (6 bases). Germline V gene lookup returns CDR1 MNHEY and CDR2 SVGAGI. The V and J ends lost 7 bases and 1 base respectively, with 13 bases between them. The CDR3 loop spans 14 amino acids. This CDR3 is CASTYRGQNTEAFF. Written as DNA, the CDR3 is TGTGCCAGCACCTACCGGGGACAGAACACTGAAGCTTTCTTT.

The chain couples TRBV6-4 to TRBJ2-7; 7 bases map to TRBD1. CDR1 is MRHNA and CDR2 is SNTAGT in the germline V gene. The CDR3 runs 13 residues. Trimming at V came to 6 bases and at J to 3 bases, leaving 5 bases not matched to a gene. The CDR3 loop is CASRGTDYYEQYV. CDR3 DNA sequence: TGTGCCAGCAGGGGGACAGACTACTACGAGCAGTACGTC.

This sequence joins TRBV5-6 and TRBJ2-7; weak D call: TRBD1 (5 bases). The CDR3 spans 14 residues. V was trimmed by 3 bases and J by 6 bases, leaving 16 bases between them. Germline CDR1 is SGHDT and CDR2 is YYEEEE. The CDR3 DNA is TGTGCCAGCAGCTCAGTCCAGGGAACGGGCGAGCAGTACGTC. This encodes CASSSVQGTGEQYV.

This chain joins TRBV18 and TRBJ1-2, with TRBD1 matching over 11 bases. Germline CDR1 KGHSH, CDR2 LQKENI. The CDR3 runs 17 residues. Trimming at V came to 3 bases and at J to 3 bases, leaving 9 bases not matched to a gene. Here the CDR3 reads CASSPYGTGGRDYGYTF. CDR3 DNA sequence: TGTGCCAGCTCACCCTACGGGACAGGGGGTCGGGACTATGGCTACACCTTC.

The gene calls are TRBV5-1 and TRBJ1-1; perhaps TRBD1 as D (6 bases). CDR1 SGHRS and CDR2 YFSETQ come from the germline V gene. This CDR3 contains 12 residues. V lost 3 bases and J lost 8, with 11 bases in between. CDR3 protein: CASSYGGAEAFF. The CDR3 DNA sequence: TGCGCCAGCAGCTATGGGGGGGCGGAAGCTTTCTTT.

The V and J genes are TRBV15 and TRBJ2-5; 7 bases align to TRBD1. CDR1 is LNHNV, CDR2 YYDKDF, per germline (reference sequence). V lost 5 bases and J lost 1; bases outside the gene matches: 1. The CDR3 is made up of 13 amino acids. The CDR3 here is CATSGTVQETQYF. The CDR3 DNA reads TGTGCCACCAGCGGGACAGTCCAAGAGACCCAGTACTTC.

To note about this clone: This sample includes further DNA sequences coding for the same CDR3. The V and J genes are TRBV5-1 and TRBJ1-2; D might be TRBD1 (6 bases). The CDR3 sequence is 15 residues long. Germline-derived CDR1 and CDR2 are SGHRS and YFSETQ. Between the trimmed V and J ends, which lost 3 bases and 1 base, there was a span of 13 bases. The CDR3, as DNA: TGCGCCAGCAGCTCCCTGACAGGAGATAACTATGGCTACACCTTC. It codes for CASSSLTGDNYGYTF.

DNA of the CDR3: TGTGCCAGCAGACTTGACATCACTGAAGCTTTCTTT. Its protein is CASRLDITEAFF. The rearrangement links TRBV7-2 to TRBJ1-1; D gene ambiguous. This CDR3 contains 12 residues. In germline, CDR1 is SGHTA, CDR2 FQGNSA. Trimming pared 6 bases from V and 4 bases from J, leaving 9 bases between.

The V call is TRBV6-6, the J call TRBJ1-2, with TRBD1 matching 7 bases. V shed 6 bases, J shed 8 bases, and the junction held 9 bases outside the gene matches. The CDR3 contains 13 residues. In germline, CDR1 is MNHNY, CDR2 SVGAGI (reference sequence). The DNA for the CDR3 is TGTGCCAGCAGCTTCGGACAGGCATCAGGCTACACCTTC. Amino acid sequence: CASSFGQASGYTF.

This chain uses TRBV5-1 with TRBJ2-4, with TRBD1 as a possible D gene (6 bases). Trimming left V 5 bases short and J 6 bases short, with 12 bases between. There are 13 residues in the CDR3. CDR1 is SGHRS, CDR2 YFSETQ, per germline. DNA of the CDR3: TGCGCCAGCAGTGTTGGACAGACAAACATTCAGTACTTC. It translates to CASSVGQTNIQYF.

The rearrangement joins TRBV5-8 to TRBJ2-7; D is unresolved. V was cut by 2 bases and J by 1 base, with 7 bases left in between. The CDR3 loop spans 13 amino acids. From germline, CDR1 is SGHTS and CDR2 YDEGEE. The CDR3 coding sequence is TGTGCCAGCAGCTTCAGATCTTCCTACGAGCAGTACTTC. This gives the protein CASSFRSSYEQYF. Full variable domain (remainder filled in from reference TRBV5-8 and TRBJ2-7): EAGVTQSPTHLIKTRGQQATLRCSPISGHTSVYWYQQALGLGLQFLLWYDEGEERNRGNFPPRFSGRQFPNYSSELNVNALELEDSALYLCASSFRSSYEQYFGPGTRLTVT.